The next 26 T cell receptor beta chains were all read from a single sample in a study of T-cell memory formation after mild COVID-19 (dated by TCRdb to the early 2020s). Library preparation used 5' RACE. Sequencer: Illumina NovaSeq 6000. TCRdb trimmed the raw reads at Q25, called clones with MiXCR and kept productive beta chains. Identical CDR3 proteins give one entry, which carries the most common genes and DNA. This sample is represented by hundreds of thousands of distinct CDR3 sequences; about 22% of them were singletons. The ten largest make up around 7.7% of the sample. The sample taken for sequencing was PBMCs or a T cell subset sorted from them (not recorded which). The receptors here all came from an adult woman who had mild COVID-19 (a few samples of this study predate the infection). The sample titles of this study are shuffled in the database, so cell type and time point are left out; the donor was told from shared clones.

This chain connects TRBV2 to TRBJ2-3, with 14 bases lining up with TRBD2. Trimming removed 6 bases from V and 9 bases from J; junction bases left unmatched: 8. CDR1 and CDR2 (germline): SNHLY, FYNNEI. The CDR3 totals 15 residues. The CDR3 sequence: CASRALWTSGRTQYF. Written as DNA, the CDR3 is TGTGCCAGCAGAGCCTTATGGACTAGCGGGAGGACGCAGTATTTT.

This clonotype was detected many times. CDR3 coding DNA: TGTGCCACCAGTGATTCCCCTGGAAACACCATATATTTT. Residues: CATSDSPGNTIYF. The chain carries TRBV24-1 and TRBJ1-3; D call uncertain. Germline-derived CDR1 and CDR2 are KGHDR and SFDVKD. This CDR3 comprises 13 residues. V was cut by 2 bases and J by 2 bases, with 3 bases left in between.

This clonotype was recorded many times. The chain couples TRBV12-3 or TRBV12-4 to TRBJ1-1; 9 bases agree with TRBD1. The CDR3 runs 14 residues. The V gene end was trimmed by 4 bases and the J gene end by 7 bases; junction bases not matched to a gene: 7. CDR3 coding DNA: TGTGCCAGCAGTTGGGACAGGGTCGCGGATGAAGCTTTCTTT. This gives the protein CASSWDRVADEAFF.

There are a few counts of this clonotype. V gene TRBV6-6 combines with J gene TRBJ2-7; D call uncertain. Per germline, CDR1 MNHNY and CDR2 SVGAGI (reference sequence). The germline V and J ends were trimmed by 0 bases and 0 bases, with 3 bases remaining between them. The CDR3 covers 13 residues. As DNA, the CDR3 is TGTGCCAGCAGTTACTCCCCCTCCTACGAGCAGTACGTC. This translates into CASSYSPSYEQYV.

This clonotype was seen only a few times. Here the CDR3 reads CASTSRRRTDTQYF. The DNA for the CDR3 is TGCGCCAGCACCTCCCGGCGCAGGACAGATACGCAGTATTTT. The chain combines TRBV23-1 with TRBJ2-3; D gene ambiguous. TRBV23-1 is an ORF, and what it does is uncertain. The CDR3 has 14 residues. Trimming left V 7 bases short and J 3 bases short, with 14 bases between.

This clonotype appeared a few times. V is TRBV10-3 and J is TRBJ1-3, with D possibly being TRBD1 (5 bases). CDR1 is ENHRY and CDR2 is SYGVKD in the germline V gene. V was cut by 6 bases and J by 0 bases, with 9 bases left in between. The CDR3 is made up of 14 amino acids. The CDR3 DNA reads TGTGCCATCAGACAGGAGTCCTCTGGAAACACCATATATTTT. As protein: CAIRQESSGNTIYF.

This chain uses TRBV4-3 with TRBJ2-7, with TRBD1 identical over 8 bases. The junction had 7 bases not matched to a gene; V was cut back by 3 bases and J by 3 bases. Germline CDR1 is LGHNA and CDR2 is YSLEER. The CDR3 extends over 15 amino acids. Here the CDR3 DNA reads TGCGCCAGCAGCCATTGGACAGGGCAAAGCTACGAGCAGTACTTC. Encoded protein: CASSHWTGQSYEQYF.

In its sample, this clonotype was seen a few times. CDR3: CASSQDFGLSGNTEAFF. In DNA form, the CDR3 reads TGTGCCAGCAGCCAAGATTTCGGCCTCAGCGGAAACACTGAAGCTTTCTTT. The chain employs TRBV14 and TRBJ1-1; D gene uncertain. There are 17 residues in the CDR3. The germline V gene encodes CDR1 SGHDN and CDR2 FVKESK. V dropped 0 bases and J dropped 2 bases, with 16 bases sitting between them.

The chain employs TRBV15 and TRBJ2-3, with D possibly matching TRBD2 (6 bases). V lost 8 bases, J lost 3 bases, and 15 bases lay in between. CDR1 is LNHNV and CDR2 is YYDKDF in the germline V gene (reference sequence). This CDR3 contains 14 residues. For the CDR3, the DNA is TGTGCCACCCTGGATCCGGGGAGGACAGATACGCAGTATTTT. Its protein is CATLDPGRTDTQYF.

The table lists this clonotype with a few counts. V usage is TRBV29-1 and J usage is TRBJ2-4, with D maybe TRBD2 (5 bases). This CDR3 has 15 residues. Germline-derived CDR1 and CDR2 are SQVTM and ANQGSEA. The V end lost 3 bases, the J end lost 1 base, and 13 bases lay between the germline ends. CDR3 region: CSVESPGKAKNIQYF. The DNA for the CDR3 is TGCAGCGTTGAGTCCCCCGGGAAGGCCAAAAACATTCAGTACTTC.

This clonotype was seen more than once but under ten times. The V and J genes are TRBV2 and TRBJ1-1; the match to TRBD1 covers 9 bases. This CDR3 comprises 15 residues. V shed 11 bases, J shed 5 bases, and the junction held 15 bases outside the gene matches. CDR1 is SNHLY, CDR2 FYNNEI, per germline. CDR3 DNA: TGTGCCGCTTCGGGGACAGGGAATTTGGAGACTGAAGCTTTCTTT. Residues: CAASGTGNLETEAFF. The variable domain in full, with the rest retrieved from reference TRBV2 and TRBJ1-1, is EPEVTQTPSHQVTQMGQEVILRCVPISNHLYFYWYRQILGQKVEFLVSFYNNEISEKSEIFDDQFSVERPDGSNFTLKIRSTKLEDSAMYFCAASGTGNLETEAFFGQGTRLTVV.

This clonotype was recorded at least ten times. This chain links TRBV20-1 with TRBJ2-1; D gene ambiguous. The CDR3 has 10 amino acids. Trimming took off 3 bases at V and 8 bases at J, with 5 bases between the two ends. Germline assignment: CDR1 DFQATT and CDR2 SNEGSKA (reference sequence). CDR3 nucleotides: TGCAGTGCTAGCCCCCATGAGCAGTTCTTC. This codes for CSASPHEQFF.

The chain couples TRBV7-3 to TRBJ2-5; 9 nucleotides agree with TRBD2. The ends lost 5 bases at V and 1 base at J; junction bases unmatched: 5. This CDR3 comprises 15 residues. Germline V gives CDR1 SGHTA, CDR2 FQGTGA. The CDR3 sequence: CASSRAGGPQETQYF. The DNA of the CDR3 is TGTGCCAGCAGCCGTGCGGGGGGGCCCCAAGAGACCCAGTACTTC.

Here the CDR3 reads CAWSPDLARGPFF. The CDR3 DNA sequence: TGTGCCTGGAGTCCTGACTTAGCGCGGGGGCCGTTCTTC. The chain couples TRBV30 to TRBJ2-1; TRBD2 might be the D (7 bases). In germline, CDR1 is GTSNPN, CDR2 SVGIG (reference sequence). Trimming shortened V by 2 bases and J by 15 bases, and 20 bases separated the two germline ends. The CDR3 is 13 amino acids.

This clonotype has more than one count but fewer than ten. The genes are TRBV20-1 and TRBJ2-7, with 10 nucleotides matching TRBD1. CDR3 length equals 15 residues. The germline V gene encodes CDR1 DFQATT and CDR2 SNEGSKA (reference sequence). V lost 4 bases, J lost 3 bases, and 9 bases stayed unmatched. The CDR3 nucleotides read TGCAGTGCTACCAAGGGGACAGGGGACTTCTACGAGCAGTACTTC. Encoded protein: CSATKGTGDFYEQYF.

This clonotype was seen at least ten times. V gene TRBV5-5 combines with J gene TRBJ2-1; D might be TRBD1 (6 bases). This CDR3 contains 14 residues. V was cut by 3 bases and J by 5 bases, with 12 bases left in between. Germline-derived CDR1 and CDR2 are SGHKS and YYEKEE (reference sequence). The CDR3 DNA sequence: TGTGCCAGCAGCTCCCTGGACAGAAACAATGAGCAGTTCTTC. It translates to CASSSLDRNNEQFF.

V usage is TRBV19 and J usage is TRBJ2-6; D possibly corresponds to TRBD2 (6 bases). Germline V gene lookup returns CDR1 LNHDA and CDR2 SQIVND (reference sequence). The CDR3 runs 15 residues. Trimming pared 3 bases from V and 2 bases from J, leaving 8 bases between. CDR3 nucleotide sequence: TGTGCCAGTAGTATTCCGGGGGCTGGGGCCAACGTCCTGACTTTC. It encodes CASSIPGAGANVLTF.

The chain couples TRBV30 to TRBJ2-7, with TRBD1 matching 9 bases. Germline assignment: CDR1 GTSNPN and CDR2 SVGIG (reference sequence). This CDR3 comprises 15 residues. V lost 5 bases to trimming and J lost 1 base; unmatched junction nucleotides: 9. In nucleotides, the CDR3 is TGTGCCTGGGCCTCGGGACAGGGTTATTCCTACGAGCAGTACTTC. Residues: CAWASGQGYSYEQYF.

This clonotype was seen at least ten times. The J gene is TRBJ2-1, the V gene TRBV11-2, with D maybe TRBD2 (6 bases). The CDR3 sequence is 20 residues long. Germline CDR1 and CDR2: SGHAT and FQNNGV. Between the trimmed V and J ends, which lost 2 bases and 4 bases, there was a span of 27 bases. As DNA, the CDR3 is TGTGCCAGCAGCTTACAGGCGGGGCAGAGACGATCATTCTTGTACAATGAGCAGTTCTTC. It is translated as CASSLQAGQRRSFLYNEQFF.

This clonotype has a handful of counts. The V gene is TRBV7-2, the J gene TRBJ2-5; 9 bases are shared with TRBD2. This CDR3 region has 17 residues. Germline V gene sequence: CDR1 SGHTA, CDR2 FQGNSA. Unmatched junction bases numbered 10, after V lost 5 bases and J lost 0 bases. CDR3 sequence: CASSPEWASGNQETQYF. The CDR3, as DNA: TGTGCCAGCAGCCCGGAGTGGGCTAGCGGGAACCAAGAGACCCAGTACTTC.

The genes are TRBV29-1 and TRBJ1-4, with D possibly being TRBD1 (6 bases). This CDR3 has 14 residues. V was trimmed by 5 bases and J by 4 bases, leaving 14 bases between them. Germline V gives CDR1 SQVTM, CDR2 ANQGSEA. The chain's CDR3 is CSVFQDSFNEKLFF. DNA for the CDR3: TGCAGCGTTTTCCAGGACAGCTTTAATGAAAAACTGTTTTTT.

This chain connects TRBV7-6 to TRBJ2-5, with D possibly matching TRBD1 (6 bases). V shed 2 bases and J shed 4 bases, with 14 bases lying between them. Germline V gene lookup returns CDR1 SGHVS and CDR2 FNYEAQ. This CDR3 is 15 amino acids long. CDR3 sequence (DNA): TGTGCCAGCAGCTTAAGCCAGGGGCCAGGAGAGACCCAGTACTTC. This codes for CASSLSQGPGETQYF.

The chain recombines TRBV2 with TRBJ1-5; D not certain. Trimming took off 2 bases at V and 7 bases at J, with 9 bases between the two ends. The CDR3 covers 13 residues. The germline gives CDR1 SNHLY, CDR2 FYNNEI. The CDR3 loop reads CASSEREGQPQHF. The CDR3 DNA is TGTGCCAGCAGTGAAAGGGAAGGACAGCCCCAGCATTTT.

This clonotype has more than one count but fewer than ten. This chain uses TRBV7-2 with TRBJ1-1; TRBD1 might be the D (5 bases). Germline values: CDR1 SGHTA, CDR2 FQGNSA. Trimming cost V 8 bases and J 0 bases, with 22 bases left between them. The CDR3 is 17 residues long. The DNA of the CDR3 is TGTGCCAGCTCTCGCCGGGACCCCTCCATTATGAACACTGAAGCTTTCTTT. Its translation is CASSRRDPSIMNTEAFF.

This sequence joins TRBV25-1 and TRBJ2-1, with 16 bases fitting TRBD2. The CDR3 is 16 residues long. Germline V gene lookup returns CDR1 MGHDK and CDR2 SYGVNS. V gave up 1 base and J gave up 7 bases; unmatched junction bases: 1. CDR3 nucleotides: TGTGCCAGCAGTGAATGGGGACTAGCGGGAGGGAATGAGCAGTTCTTC. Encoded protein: CASSEWGLAGGNEQFF.

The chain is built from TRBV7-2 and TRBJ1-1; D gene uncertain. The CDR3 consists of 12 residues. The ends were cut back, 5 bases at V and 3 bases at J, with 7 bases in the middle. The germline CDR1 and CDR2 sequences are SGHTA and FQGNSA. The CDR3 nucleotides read TGTGCCAGCAGCGCCTGGGACACTGAAGCTTTCTTT. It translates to CASSAWDTEAFF.